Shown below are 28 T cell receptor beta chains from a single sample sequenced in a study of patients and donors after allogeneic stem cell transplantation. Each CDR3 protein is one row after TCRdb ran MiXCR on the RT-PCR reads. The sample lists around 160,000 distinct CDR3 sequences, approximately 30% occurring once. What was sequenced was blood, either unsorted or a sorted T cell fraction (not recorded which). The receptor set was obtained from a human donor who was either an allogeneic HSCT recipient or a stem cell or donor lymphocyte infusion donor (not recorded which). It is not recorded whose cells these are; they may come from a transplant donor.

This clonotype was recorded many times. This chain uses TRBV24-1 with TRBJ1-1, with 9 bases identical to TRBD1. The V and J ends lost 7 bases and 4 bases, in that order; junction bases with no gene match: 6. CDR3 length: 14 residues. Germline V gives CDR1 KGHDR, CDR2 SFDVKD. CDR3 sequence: CATSRRDRATEAFF. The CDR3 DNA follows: TGTGCCACCAGCCGCCGGGACAGGGCCACTGAAGCTTTCTTT.

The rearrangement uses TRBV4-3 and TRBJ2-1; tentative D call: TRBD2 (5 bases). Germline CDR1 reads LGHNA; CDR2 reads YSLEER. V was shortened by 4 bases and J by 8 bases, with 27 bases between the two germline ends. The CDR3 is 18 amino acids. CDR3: CASSRWALVAPTGDEQFF. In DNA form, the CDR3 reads TGCGCCAGCAGCCGCTGGGCGCTGGTAGCGCCGACCGGAGATGAGCAGTTCTTC.

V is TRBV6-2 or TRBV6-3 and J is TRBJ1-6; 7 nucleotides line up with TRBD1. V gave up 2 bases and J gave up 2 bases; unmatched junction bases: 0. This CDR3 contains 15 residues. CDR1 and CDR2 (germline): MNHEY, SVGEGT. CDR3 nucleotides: TGTGCCAGCAGTTACGGGACAGCCTATAATTCACCCCTCCACTTT. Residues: CASSYGTAYNSPLHF.

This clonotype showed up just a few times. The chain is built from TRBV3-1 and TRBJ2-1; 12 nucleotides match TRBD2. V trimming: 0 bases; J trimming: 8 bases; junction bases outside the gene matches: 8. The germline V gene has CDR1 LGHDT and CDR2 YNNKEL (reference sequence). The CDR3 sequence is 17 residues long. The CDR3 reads CASSQDSSGRAWDEQFF. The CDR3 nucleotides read TGTGCCAGCAGCCAAGATTCTAGCGGGAGGGCCTGGGATGAGCAGTTCTTC.

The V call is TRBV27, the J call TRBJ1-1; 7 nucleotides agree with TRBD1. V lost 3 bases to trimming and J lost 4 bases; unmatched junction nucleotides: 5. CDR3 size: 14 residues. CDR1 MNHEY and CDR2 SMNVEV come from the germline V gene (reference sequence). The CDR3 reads CASSLEGAGTEAFF. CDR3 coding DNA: TGTGCCAGCAGTTTGGAGGGGGCAGGCACTGAAGCTTTCTTT.

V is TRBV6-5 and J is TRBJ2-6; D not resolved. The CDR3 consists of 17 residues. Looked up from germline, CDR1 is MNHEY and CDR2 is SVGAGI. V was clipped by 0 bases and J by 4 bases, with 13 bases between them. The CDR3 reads CASSYSGPYSGANVLTF. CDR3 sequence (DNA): TGTGCCAGCAGTTACTCAGGCCCCTACTCCGGGGCCAACGTCCTGACTTTC.

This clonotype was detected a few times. The CDR3 region is CASSSTRQGVEAFF. The CDR3 DNA is TGTGCCAGCAGCTCCACCCGACAGGGTGTTGAAGCTTTCTTT. This sequence joins TRBV7-8 and TRBJ1-1; 7 positions agree with TRBD1. The trim removed 4 bases at V and 7 bases at J, leaving 9 bases unmatched. The germline CDR1 and CDR2 sequences are SGHVS and FQNEAQ. The CDR3 consists of 14 residues.

In DNA form, the CDR3 reads TGTGCCAGCAGCCCTCATCTAATTGGGGGTGAAGCTTTCTTT. Translated, it gives CASSPHLIGGEAFF. The chain combines TRBV7-2 with TRBJ1-1; a weak D match, TRBD1 (5 bases). Germline lookup yields CDR1 SGHTA and CDR2 FQGNSA. V gave up 5 bases and J gave up 7 bases, with 17 bases separating them. CDR3 length: 14 amino acids.

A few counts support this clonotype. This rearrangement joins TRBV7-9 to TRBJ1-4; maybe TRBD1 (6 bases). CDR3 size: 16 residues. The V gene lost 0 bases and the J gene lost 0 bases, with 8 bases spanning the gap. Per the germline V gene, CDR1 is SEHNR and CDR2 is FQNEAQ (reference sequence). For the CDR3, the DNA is TGTGCCAGCAGCTTAGCGAAGGGGGCAACTAATGAAAAACTGTTTTTT. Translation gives CASSLAKGATNEKLFF.

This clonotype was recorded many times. Written as DNA, the CDR3 is TGCGCCAGCAGCTTGGAAATGACTGAAGCTTTCTTT. Translation gives CASSLEMTEAFF. The chain has TRBV5-1 and TRBJ1-1; unclear D gene. V lost 0 bases and J 5 bases, leaving 5 bases between the germline ends. The germline V gene has CDR1 SGHRS and CDR2 YFSETQ. The CDR3 loop spans 12 amino acids.

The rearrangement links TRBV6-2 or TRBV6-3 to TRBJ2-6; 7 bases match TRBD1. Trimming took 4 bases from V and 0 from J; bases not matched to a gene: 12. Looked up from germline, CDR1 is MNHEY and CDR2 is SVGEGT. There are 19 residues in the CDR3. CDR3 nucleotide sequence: TGTGCCAGCAGTTCCTCGACCGGACAGGAGATCTCTGGGGCCAACGTCCTGACTTTC. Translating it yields CASSSSTGQEISGANVLTF.

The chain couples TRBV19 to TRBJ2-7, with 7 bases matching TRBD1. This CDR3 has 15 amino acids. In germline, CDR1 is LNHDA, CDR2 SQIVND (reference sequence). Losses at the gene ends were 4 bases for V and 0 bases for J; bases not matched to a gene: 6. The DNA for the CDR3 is TGTGCCAGTAGTAAGGGACAGTGGAGCTCCTACGAGCAGTACTTC. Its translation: CASSKGQWSSYEQYF. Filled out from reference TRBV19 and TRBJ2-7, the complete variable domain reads DGGITQSPKYLFRKEGQNVTLSCEQNLNHDAMYWYRQDPGQGLRLIYYSQIVNDFQKGDIAEGYSVSREKKESFPLTVTSAQKNPTAFYLCASSKGQWSSYEQYFGPGTRLTVT.

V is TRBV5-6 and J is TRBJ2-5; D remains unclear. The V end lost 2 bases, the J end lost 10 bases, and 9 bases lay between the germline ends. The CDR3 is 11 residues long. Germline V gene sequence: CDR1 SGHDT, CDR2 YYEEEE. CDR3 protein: CASSFGWVQYF. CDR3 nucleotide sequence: TGTGCCAGCAGCTTTGGGTGGGTCCAGTACTTC.

CDR3: CASSPSGAYSYNEQFF. The CDR3 DNA sequence: TGTGCCAGCAGTCCCTCAGGGGCCTACTCCTACAATGAGCAGTTCTTC. This rearrangement joins TRBV27 to TRBJ2-1; weak D call: TRBD1 (6 bases). This CDR3 region has 16 residues. Deletions cut 5 bases from V and 0 bases from J, with 14 bases between. Germline values: CDR1 MNHEY, CDR2 SMNVEV (reference sequence).

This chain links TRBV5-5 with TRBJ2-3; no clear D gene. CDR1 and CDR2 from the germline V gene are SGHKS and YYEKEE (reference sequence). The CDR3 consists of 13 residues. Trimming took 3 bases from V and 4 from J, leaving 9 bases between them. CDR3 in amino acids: CASSSLAPDTQYF. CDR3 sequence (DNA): TGTGCCAGCAGCTCTCTGGCCCCAGATACGCAGTATTTT.

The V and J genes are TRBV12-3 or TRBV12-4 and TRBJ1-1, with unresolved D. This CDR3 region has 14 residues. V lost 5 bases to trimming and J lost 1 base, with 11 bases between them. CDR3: CASSPPRRNTEAFF. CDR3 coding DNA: TGTGCCAGCAGTCCGCCAAGGAGGAACACTGAAGCTTTCTTT.

CDR3 bases: TGCAGTGCTAGAGGTAAAGGACAGTTGTTTAGCAATCAGCCCCAGCATTTT. This gives the protein CSARGKGQLFSNQPQHF. The gene calls are TRBV20-1 and TRBJ1-5; a possible D gene is TRBD1 (6 bases). This CDR3 has 17 residues. The ends were cut back, 1 base at V and 0 bases at J, with 16 bases in the middle. Germline V gives CDR1 DFQATT, CDR2 SNEGSKA (reference sequence).

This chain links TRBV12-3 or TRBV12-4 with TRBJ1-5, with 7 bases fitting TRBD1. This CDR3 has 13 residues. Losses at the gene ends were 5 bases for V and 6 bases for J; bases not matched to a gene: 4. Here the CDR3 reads CASSARTGQPQHF. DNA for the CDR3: TGTGCCAGCAGTGCTAGGACAGGTCAGCCCCAGCATTTT.

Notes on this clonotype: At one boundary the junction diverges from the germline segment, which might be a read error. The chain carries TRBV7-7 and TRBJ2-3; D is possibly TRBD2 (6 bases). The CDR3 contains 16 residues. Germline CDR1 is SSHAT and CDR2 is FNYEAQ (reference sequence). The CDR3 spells CASSLLLAEATDTQYF. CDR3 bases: TGTGCTAGCAGCTTATTGTTAGCGGAAGCCACAGATACGCAGTATTTT.

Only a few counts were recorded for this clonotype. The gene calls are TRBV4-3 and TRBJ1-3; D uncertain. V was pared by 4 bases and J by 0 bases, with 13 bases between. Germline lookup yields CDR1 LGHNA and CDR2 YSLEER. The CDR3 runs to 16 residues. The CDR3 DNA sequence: TGCGCCAGCAGCCTTGAATTGGCAGGCTCTGGAAACACCATATATTTT. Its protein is CASSLELAGSGNTIYF.

Written as DNA, the CDR3 is TGTGCTAGTGGGATAACAGGGGGCCAGGAGCAGTTCTTC. It codes for CASGITGGQEQFF. The chain links TRBV12-5 to TRBJ2-1; 9 bases are a match to TRBD1. The CDR3 is made up of 13 amino acids. Germline loops: CDR1 LGHNT, CDR2 FRNRAP. V lost 6 bases and J lost 10; bases outside the gene matches: 7. Full variable domain (missing parts from reference TRBV12-5 and TRBJ2-1): DARVTQTPRHKVTEMGQEVTMRCQPILGHNTVFWYRQTMMQGLELLAYFRNRAPLDDSGMPKDRFSAEMPDATLATLKIQPSEPRDSAVYFCASGITGGQEQFFGPGTRLTVL.

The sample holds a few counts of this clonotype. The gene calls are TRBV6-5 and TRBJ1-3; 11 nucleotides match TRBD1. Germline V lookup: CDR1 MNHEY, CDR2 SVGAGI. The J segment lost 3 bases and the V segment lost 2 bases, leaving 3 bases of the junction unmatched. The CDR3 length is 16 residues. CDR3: CASSYRDRGVGNTIYF. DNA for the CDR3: TGTGCCAGCAGTTACAGGGACAGGGGGGTTGGAAACACCATATATTTT.

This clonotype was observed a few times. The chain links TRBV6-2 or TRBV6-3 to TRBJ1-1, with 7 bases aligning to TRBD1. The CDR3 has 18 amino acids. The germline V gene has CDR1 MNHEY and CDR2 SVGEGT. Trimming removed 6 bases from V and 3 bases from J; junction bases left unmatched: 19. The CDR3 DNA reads TGTGCCAGCAGGGAGGGAAACAGGGGCCCGCGGTGGTACACTGAAGCTTTCTTT. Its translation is CASREGNRGPRWYTEAFF.

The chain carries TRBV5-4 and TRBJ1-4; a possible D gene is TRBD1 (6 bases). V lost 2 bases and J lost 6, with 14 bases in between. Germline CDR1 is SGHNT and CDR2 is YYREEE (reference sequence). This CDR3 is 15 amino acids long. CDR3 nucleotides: TGTGCCAGCAGCTTTTACAGGGCGGGGGATGAAAAACTGTTTTTT. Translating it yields CASSFYRAGDEKLFF.

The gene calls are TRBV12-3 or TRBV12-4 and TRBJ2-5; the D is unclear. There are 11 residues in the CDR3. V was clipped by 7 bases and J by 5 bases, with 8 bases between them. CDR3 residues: CASTWRETQYF. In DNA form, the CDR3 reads TGTGCCAGCACCTGGCGGGAGACCCAGTACTTC.

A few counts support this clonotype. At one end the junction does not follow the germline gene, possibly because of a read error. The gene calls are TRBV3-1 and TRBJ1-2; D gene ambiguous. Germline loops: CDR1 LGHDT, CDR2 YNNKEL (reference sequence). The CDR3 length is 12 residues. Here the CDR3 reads CASSQRVDVPAF. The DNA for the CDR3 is TGTGCCAGCAGCCAAAGGGTCGACGTCCCGGCCTTC. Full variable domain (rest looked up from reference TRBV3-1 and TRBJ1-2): DTAVSQTPKYLVTQMGNDKSIKCEQNLGHDTMYWYKQDSKKFLKIMFSYNNKELIINETVPNRFSPKSPDKAHLNLHINSLELGDSAVYFCASSQRVDVPAFGSGTRLTVV.

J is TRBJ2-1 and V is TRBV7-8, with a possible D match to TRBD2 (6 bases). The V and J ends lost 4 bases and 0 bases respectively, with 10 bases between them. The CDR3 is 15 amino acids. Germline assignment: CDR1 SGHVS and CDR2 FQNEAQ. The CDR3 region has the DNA TGTGCCAGCAGCTCGACTAGGAGCTCCTACAATGAGCAGTTCTTC. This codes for CASSSTRSSYNEQFF.

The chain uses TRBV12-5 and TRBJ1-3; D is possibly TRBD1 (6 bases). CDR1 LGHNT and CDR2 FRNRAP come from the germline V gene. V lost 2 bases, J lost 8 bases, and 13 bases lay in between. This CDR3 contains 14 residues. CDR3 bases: TGTGCTAGTGGTTTGTCCCACAGGGAGGACACCATATATTTT. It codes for CASGLSHREDTIYF.